This record concerns one TCR beta chain sequence. This sample stems from a study of human CD8 memory T cell subsets. By UMI-labeled 5' RACE, the TCR beta libraries were made. Study processing details: Each of the TCR beta libraries had somewhere between roughly 2,600 and 18,000 functional CDR3 beta clonotypes in it. TCRdb re-called the 5' RACE reads, yielding one record per CDR3 amino acid sequence without DNA. What appears here as the V and J calls and clone size reflects TCRdb's work, not the paper's. Recorded for this sample: about 9,000 distinct CDR3 sequences. This CDR3 has 14 amino acids. Germline CDR1 is LNHDA and CDR2 is SQIVND (reference sequence). TPEX denoted exhausted-like, CCR7+ PD-1+ TIGIT+ early memory CD8+ T cells. It was negative magnetic separation that enriched the total CD8+ T cells.

The sequencing input was CD8+ T cells from PBMCs. This clonotype originated in a human donor in good health. The chain couples TRBV19 to TRBJ1-2; the TCRdb call, TRBD1, lacks DNA for checking. The CDR3 is CASTPGQENYGYTF.